The entry below gives a single T cell receptor beta chain sequence along with its context. Its antigen is as yet unknown. These data come from a study of siplizumab effects on memory and regulatory T cells. Overall study findings and caveats: Naive T cells were seemingly more diverse than memory cells, and major contributions to the alloresponse seemed to be made by them. In controls, 26.9% of mappable alloreactive CD4+ clones were Treg-derived on average, versus roughly 69% with siplizumab. Most proliferating CD4+ or CD8+ clones, roughly 80-96%, had no naive or memory assignment.

The table came from immunoSEQ multiplex PCR; TCRdb's copy has only in-frame clones and leaves some out. The data contain roughly 120,000 clones, roughly 94% of them singletons. Specimen: Tregs sorted from blood. The sequence was collected from a human donor in good health.

In nucleotides, the CDR3 is TGCGCCAGCAGCTTGGACGGTGACTACGAGCAGTACTTC. Translation: CASSLDGDYEQYF. The V call is TRBV5-1, the J call TRBJ2-5; D is uncertain. The end of the DNA aligns better with TRBJ2-7, so the J call may be wrong. The CDR3 consists of 13 residues. Germline CDR1 SGHRS, CDR2 YFSETQ.